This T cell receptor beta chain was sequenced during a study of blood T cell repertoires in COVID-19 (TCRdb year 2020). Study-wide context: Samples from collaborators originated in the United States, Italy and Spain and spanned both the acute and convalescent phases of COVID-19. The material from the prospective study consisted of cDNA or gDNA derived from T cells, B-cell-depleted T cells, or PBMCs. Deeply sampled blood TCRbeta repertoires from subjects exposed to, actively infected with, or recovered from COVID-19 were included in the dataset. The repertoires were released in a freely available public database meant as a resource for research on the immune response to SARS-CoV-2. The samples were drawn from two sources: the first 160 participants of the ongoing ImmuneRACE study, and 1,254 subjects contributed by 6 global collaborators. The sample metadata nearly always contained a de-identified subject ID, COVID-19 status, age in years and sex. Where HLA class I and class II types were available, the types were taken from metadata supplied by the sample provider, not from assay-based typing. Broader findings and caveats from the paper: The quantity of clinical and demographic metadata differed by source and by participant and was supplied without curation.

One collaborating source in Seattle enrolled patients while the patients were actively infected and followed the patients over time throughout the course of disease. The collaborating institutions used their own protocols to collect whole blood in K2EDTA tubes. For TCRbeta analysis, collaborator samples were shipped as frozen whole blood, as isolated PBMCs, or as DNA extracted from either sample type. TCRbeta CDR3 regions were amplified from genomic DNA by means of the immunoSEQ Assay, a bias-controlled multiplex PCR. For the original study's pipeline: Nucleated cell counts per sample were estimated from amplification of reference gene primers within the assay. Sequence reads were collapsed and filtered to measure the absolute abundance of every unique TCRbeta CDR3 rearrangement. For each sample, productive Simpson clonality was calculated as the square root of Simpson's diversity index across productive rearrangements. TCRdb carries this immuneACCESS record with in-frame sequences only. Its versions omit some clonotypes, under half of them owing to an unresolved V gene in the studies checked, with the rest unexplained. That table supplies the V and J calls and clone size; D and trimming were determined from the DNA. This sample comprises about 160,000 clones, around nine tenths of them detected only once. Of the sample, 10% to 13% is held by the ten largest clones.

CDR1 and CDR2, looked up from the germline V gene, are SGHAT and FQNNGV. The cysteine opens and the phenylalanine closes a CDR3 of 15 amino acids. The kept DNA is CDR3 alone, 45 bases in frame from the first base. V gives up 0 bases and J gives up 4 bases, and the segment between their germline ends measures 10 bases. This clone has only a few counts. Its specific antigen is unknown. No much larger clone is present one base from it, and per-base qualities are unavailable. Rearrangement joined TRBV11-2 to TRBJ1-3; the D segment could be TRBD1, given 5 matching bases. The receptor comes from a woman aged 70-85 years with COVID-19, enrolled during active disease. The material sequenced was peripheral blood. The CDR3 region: CASSLEGGLGNTIYF. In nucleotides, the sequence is TGTGCCAGCAGCTTAGAGGGGGGATTGGGAAACACCATATATTTT. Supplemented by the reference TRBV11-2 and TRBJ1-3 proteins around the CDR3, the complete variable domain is EAGVAQSPRYKIIEKRQSVAFWCNPISGHATLYWYQQILGQGPKLLIQFQNNGVVDDSQLPKDRFSAERLKGVDSTLKIQPAKLEDSAVYLCASSLEGGLGNTIYFGEGSWLTVV.